These 23 T cell receptor beta chains came from one sample sequenced in a study of shared clonotypes between healthy human individuals. Some clones are missing from TCRdb's copy, which holds only in-frame ones; the method was immunoSEQ multiplex PCR. There are around 980,000 clones in the sample; 70% to 80% occur only once, and roughly 0.65% lies in the top ten. Sequenced material: memory CD4+ T cells from PBMCs. The subset is: CD45RA-negative fraction. The receptors come from a man between 18 and 35 years old in good health. Some clones in this sample may be carry-over from other donors' samples.

The chain combines TRBV25-1 with TRBJ2-7, with D possibly being TRBD1 or TRBD2 (5 bases each). V gave up 10 bases and J gave up 3 bases, with 19 bases separating them. Germline lookup yields CDR1 MGHDK and CDR2 SYGVNS. This CDR3 spans 14 amino acids. CDR3 in amino acids: CATGDGGEGYEQYF. The CDR3 DNA is TGTGCCACCGGCGATGGGGGAGAAGGCTACGAGCAGTACTTC.

Here the CDR3 reads CASSRDSATYEQYF. The DNA for the CDR3 is TGTGCCAGCAGCCGGGACAGTGCGACCTACGAGCAGTACTTC. This chain joins TRBV6-4 and TRBJ2-7; 7 bases line up with TRBD1. CDR3 length: 14 residues. Germline V gives CDR1 MRHNA, CDR2 SNTAGT. V lost 6 bases to trimming and J lost 2 bases; unmatched junction nucleotides: 7.

This sequence joins TRBV6-6 and TRBJ2-7; 7 bases agree with TRBD2. The germline CDR1 and CDR2 sequences are MNHNY and SVGAGI (reference sequence). V dropped 2 bases and J dropped 7; count of bases not matched to a gene: 8. The CDR3 has 14 residues. The CDR3 loop reads CASSYTGGLWEQYF. DNA for the CDR3: TGTGCCAGCAGTTACACGGGAGGACTGTGGGAGCAGTACTTC.

A word on this clone: This may arise from a read error, as a much more abundant clone is one base away. A read error is likely, as this CDR3 ends without the conserved phenylalanine or tryptophan. The CDR3 nucleotides are TGTGCCAGCAGCCCACCCGGAGGAGATACGCAGTATTCT. Its protein is CASSPPGGDTQYS. The V gene is TRBV7-9, the J gene TRBJ2-3, with D possibly matching TRBD2 (5 bases). CDR1 SEHNR and CDR2 FQNEAQ come from the germline V gene (reference sequence). The length of the CDR3 is 13 residues. V was pared by 5 bases and J by 5 bases, with 11 bases between.

The CDR3 is CASSLAADRVISQPQHF. CDR3 sequence (DNA): TGTGCCAGCAGCTTGGCCGCCGACAGGGTAATTAGTCAGCCCCAGCATTTT. The rearrangement joins TRBV5-7 to TRBJ1-5, with 7 bases fitting TRBD1. TRBV5-7 is known as an ORF, though its function is uncertain. The V segment lost 0 bases and the J segment 6 bases; nucleotides outside the gene matches: 12. This CDR3 contains 17 residues.

The V gene is TRBV18, the J gene TRBJ1-3; D remains unclear. Germline lookup yields CDR1 KGHSH and CDR2 LQKENI. The V end lost 3 bases, the J end lost 4 bases, and 10 bases lay between the germline ends. The CDR3 totals 14 residues. CDR3 protein: CASSPEPGGNTIYF. The CDR3 DNA reads TGTGCCAGCTCACCGGAACCGGGAGGAAACACCATATATTTT.

V is TRBV5-4 and J is TRBJ2-3, with a tentative D call TRBD2 (6 bases). Germline-derived CDR1 and CDR2 are SGHNT and YYREEE (reference sequence). The CDR3 sequence is 14 residues long. V lost 4 bases to trimming and J lost 2 bases, with 11 bases between them. The DNA of the CDR3 is TGTGCCAGCAGCCAAGGGGACTTCACAGATACGCAGTATTTT. Translation: CASSQGDFTDTQYF.

This clone has only a few counts. The chain recombines TRBV6-1 with TRBJ1-1; weak D call: TRBD1 (6 bases). V dropped 5 bases and J dropped 5 bases, with 15 bases sitting between them. The CDR3 is 14 residues long. CDR1 MNHNS and CDR2 SASEGT come from the germline V gene. The CDR3 DNA sequence: TGTGCCAGCAGTACATCTAACAGGGTTACTGAAGCTTTCTTT. As protein: CASSTSNRVTEAFF.

The chain employs TRBV6-5 and TRBJ2-7; 10 bases align to TRBD2. The CDR3 length is 14 residues. Germline CDR1 MNHEY, CDR2 SVGAGI. J lost 2 bases, V lost 5 bases, and 3 bases had no gene match. The CDR3 loop is CASSPLAGTYEQYF. CDR3 coding DNA: TGTGCCAGCAGTCCACTAGCGGGAACCTACGAGCAGTACTTC.

This clone came up a few times. V usage is TRBV4-2 and J usage is TRBJ2-1, with TRBD2 matching over 11 bases. The CDR3 has 18 amino acids. Per germline, CDR1 LGHNA and CDR2 YNFKEQ. The V segment lost 1 base and the J segment 6 bases; nucleotides outside the gene matches: 11. The CDR3 reads CASSQGPGSTSGSNEQFF. The CDR3 DNA sequence: TGTGCCAGCAGCCAAGGACCAGGCAGCACTAGCGGGAGCAATGAGCAGTTCTTC.

The chain recombines TRBV7-3 with TRBJ2-3; 9 bases map to TRBD2. Germline-derived CDR1 and CDR2 are SGHTA and FQGTGA. The V and J ends lost 5 bases and 10 bases, in that order; junction bases with no gene match: 7. This CDR3 comprises 13 residues. The CDR3 protein is CASSGGSGSSQYF. In nucleotides, the CDR3 is TGTGCCAGCAGCGGCGGTAGCGGGAGTTCGCAGTATTTT.

The chain uses TRBV20-1 and TRBJ2-5; TRBD2 is a possible D gene (6 bases). V was pared by 6 bases and J by 5 bases, with 10 bases between. This CDR3 spans 11 amino acids. Germline values: CDR1 DFQATT, CDR2 SNEGSKA (reference sequence). CDR3 nucleotides: TGCAGTGCCGAGGGGAGGGAGACCCAGTACTTC. Translation: CSAEGRETQYF.

The chain links TRBV11-1 to TRBJ2-5, with 10 bases aligning to TRBD2. V trimming: 4 bases; J trimming: 5 bases; junction bases outside the gene matches: 7. This CDR3 region has 15 residues. Per germline, CDR1 SGHAT and CDR2 FQDESV (reference sequence). The CDR3 DNA is TGTGCCAGCAGCTGGGTAGCGGGAGGCCTGGAGACCCAGTACTTC. Translation gives CASSWVAGGLETQYF.

The V gene is TRBV9, the J gene TRBJ2-1; 12 bases line up with TRBD2. V shed 2 bases and J 5 bases; nucleotides not matched to a gene: 2. Germline CDR1 SGDLS, CDR2 YYNGEE. The CDR3 covers 15 residues. CDR3 bases: TGTGCCAGCAGCGTCAGACTAGCGGGGGACAATGAGCAGTTCTTC. It encodes CASSVRLAGDNEQFF.

This chain links TRBV5-1 with TRBJ2-3; 7 positions match TRBD1. The germline V gene encodes CDR1 SGHRS and CDR2 YFSETQ. The trim removed 4 bases at V and 1 base at J, leaving 6 bases unmatched. The CDR3 sequence is 15 residues long. Written as DNA, the CDR3 is TGCGCCAGCAGCCGCCGGGACAGCCGCACAGATACGCAGTATTTT. This encodes CASSRRDSRTDTQYF.

The rearrangement uses TRBV18 and TRBJ2-7, with 9 bases aligning to TRBD1. V lost 5 bases to trimming and J lost 2 bases; unmatched junction nucleotides: 4. Germline CDR1 is KGHSH and CDR2 is LQKENI. The CDR3 consists of 14 residues. Here the CDR3 reads CASSARQGAYEQYF. The DNA of the CDR3 is TGTGCCAGCTCAGCTAGACAGGGGGCCTACGAGCAGTACTTC.

V is TRBV5-6 and J is TRBJ2-1, with TRBD2 matching over 13 bases. The CDR3 totals 17 residues. Germline V gives CDR1 SGHDT, CDR2 YYEEEE. V trimming: 0 bases; J trimming: 7 bases; junction bases outside the gene matches: 7. CDR3 amino acids: CASSLGLGTSGKNEQFF. The CDR3 bases are TGTGCCAGCAGCTTGGGCCTTGGGACTAGCGGGAAAAATGAGCAGTTCTTC.

The chain couples TRBV19 to TRBJ1-3; D is unclear. Germline V gene sequence: CDR1 LNHDA, CDR2 SQIVND (reference sequence). V lost 6 bases, J lost 4 bases, and 7 bases lay in between. The CDR3 contains 12 residues. The CDR3 DNA follows: TGTGCCAGTAGGGACGGCGGAAACACCATATATTTT. Protein product: CASRDGGNTIYF.

The CDR3 sequence: CASSPGGGKTYEQYF. CDR3 sequence (DNA): TGTGCCAGCAGCCCTGGGGGCGGGAAAACCTACGAGCAGTACTTC. The chain links TRBV11-2 to TRBJ2-7, with D possibly called TRBD1 or TRBD2 (6 bases each). V lost 5 bases to trimming and J lost 2 bases, with 16 bases between them. The CDR3 has 15 residues. Germline CDR1 is SGHAT and CDR2 is FQNNGV.

The chain recombines TRBV19 with TRBJ1-1; D uncertain. Per germline, CDR1 LNHDA and CDR2 SQIVND (reference sequence). This CDR3 is built from 14 residues. V was shortened by 6 bases and J by 7 bases, with 18 bases between the two germline ends. Written as DNA, the CDR3 is TGTGCCAGTAGCCGTCAGGTTTCCTCGATTGAAGCTTTCTTT. Translation gives CASSRQVSSIEAFF.

V gene TRBV5-4 combines with J gene TRBJ1-1; TRBD1 agrees at 7 bases. Germline loops: CDR1 SGHNT, CDR2 YYREEE (reference sequence). The CDR3 has 14 residues. V trimming: 4 bases; J trimming: 4 bases; junction bases outside the gene matches: 7. The CDR3 DNA reads TGTGCCAGCAGCCAGGGGACAGCCGCCACTGAAGCTTTCTTT. Its translation: CASSQGTAATEAFF. Full variable domain (missing parts from reference TRBV5-4 and TRBJ1-1): ETGVTQSPTHLIKTRGQQVTLRCSSQSGHNTVSWYQQALGQGPQFIFQYYREEENGRGNFPPRFSGLQFPNYSSELNVNALELDDSALYLCASSQGTAATEAFFGQGTRLTVV.

About this clone itself: A far larger clone differs by one base, so this is likely a read error. This chain joins TRBV5-1 and TRBJ2-7, with 13 bases matching TRBD2. The V gene's germline CDR1 is SGHRS and CDR2 YFSETQ. Germline trimming cut 3 bases from V and 4 bases from J; bases unmatched to any gene: 1. The CDR3 is 14 amino acids. The CDR3 reads CASSWGLAGYEQYF. DNA for the CDR3: TGCGCCAGCAGCTGGGGACTAGCGGGATACGAGCAGTACTTC.

The genes are TRBV5-4 and TRBJ2-2; a weak D match, TRBD2 (5 bases). The CDR3 spans 16 residues. Germline values: CDR1 SGHNT, CDR2 YYREEE (reference sequence). Trimming took 0 bases from V and 0 from J, leaving 9 bases between them. CDR3 amino acids: CASSLDSASNTGELFF. In DNA form, the CDR3 reads TGTGCCAGCAGCTTGGATAGCGCATCGAACACCGGGGAGCTGTTTTTT.